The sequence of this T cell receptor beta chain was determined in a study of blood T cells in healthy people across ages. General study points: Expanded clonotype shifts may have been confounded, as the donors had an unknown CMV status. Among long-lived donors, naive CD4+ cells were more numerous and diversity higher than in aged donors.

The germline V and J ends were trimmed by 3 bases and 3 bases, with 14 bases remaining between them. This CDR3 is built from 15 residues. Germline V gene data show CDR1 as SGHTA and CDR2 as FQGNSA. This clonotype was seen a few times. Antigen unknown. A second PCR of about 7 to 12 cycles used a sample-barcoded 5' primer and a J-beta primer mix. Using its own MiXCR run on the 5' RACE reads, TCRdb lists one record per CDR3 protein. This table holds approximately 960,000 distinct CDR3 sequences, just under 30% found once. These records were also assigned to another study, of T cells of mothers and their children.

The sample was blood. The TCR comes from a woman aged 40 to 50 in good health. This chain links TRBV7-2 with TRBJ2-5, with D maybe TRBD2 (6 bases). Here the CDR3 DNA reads TGTGCCAGCAGCTTGGTGCGGGGCTCCGAAGAGACCCAGTACTTC. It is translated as CASSLVRGSEETQYF.